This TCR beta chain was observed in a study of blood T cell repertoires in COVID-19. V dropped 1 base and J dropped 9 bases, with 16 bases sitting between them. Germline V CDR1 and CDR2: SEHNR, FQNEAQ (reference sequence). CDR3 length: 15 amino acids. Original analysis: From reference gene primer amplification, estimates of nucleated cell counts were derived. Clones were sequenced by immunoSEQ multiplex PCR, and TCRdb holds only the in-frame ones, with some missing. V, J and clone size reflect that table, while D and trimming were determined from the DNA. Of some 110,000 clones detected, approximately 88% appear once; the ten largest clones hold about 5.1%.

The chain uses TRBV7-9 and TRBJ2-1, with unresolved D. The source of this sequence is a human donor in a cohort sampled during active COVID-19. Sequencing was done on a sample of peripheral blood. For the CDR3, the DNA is TGTGCCAGCAGCTTAGTCTCAGGTCTCGTCGGTGAGCAGTTCTTC. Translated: CASSLVSGLVGEQFF.